This T cell receptor (beta chain) was profiled in a study of blood T cell repertoires in COVID-19. Study-wide context: T cells, B-cell-depleted T cells, or PBMCs provided the cDNA or gDNA that served as material.

V lost 3 bases to trimming and J lost 4 bases, with 18 bases between them. Germline loops: CDR1 SGHTA, CDR2 FQGNSA. The CDR3 length is 16 residues. Clones were read by immunoSEQ multiplex PCR, and TCRdb kept only the in-frame ones, dropping some. The sample has under 150,000 clones, less than 90% seen once. This clonotype was sampled from a woman aged 45-65 years who had recovered from COVID-19. This chain links TRBV7-2 with TRBJ2-5; D possibly corresponds to TRBD1 (5 bases). Sequencing was done on a sample of PBMCs or T cells enriched from blood (not recorded which). DNA for the CDR3: TGTGCCAGCAGCTTGGGGCAGGGTCCCAACTCAGAGACCCAGTACTTC. Amino acids: CASSLGQGPNSETQYF.